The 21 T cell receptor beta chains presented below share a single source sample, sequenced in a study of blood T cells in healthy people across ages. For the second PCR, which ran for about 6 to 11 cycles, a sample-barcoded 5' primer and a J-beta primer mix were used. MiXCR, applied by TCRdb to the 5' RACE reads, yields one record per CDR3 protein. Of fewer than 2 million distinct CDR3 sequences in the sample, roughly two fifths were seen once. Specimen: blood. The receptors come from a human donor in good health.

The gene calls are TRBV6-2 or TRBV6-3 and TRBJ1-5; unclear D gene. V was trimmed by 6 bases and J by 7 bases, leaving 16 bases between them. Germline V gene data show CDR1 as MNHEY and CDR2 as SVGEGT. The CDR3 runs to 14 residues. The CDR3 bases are TGTGCCAGCAGACGGGCCGCCGGATGGCAGCCCCAGCATTTT. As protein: CASRRAAGWQPQHF.

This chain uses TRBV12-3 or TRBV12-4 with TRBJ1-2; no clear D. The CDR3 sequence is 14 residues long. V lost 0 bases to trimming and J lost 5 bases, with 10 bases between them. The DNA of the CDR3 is TGTGCCAGCAGTTTAGCGGGTTTCGGGTATGGCTACACCTTC. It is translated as CASSLAGFGYGYTF.

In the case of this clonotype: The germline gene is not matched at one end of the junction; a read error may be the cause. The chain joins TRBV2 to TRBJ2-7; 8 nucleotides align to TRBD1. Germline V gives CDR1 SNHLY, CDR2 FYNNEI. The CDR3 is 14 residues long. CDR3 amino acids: CASSDDRGSNEQYF. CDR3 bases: TGTGCCAGCAGTGACGACAGGGGCTCCAACGAGCAGTACTTC.

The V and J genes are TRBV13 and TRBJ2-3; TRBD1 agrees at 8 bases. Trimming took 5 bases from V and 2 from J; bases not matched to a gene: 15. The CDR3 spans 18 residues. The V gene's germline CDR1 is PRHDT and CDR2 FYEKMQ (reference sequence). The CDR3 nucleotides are TGTGCCAGCAGCCGTCGACAGGGGACGCTCAATTTCACAGATACGCAGTATTTT. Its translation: CASSRRQGTLNFTDTQYF.

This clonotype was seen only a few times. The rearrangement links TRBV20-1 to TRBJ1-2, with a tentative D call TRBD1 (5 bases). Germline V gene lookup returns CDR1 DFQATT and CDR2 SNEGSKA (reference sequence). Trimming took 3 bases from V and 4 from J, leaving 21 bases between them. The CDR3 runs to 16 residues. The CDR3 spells CSASASTREGRYGYTF. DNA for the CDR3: TGCAGTGCTAGTGCTAGTACCAGGGAGGGCCGCTATGGCTACACCTTC.

DNA for the CDR3: TGTGCCAGCACTGGACTAGCGGAAGGTTACGAGCAGTACTTC. Protein product: CASTGLAEGYEQYF. The chain recombines TRBV6-6 with TRBJ2-4; 10 bases fit TRBD2. The J call may be incorrect, as the DNA end agrees better with TRBJ2-7. The CDR3 spans 14 residues. Germline CDR1 is MNHNY and CDR2 is SVGAGI (reference sequence).

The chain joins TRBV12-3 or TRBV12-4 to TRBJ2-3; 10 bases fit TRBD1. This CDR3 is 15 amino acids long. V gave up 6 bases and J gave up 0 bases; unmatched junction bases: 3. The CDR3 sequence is CASSRQGASTDTQYF. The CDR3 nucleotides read TGTGCCAGCAGCAGACAGGGGGCTAGCACAGATACGCAGTATTTT.

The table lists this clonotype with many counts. As DNA, the CDR3 is TGCAGTGCTAGTGCGGGGCAGGTCGAGCAGTACTTC. Amino acids: CSASAGQVEQYF. The genes are TRBV20-1 and TRBJ2-7; possibly TRBD2 for D (6 bases). Looked up from germline, CDR1 is DFQATT and CDR2 is SNEGSKA (reference sequence). The CDR3 consists of 12 residues. V lost 3 bases and J lost 6, with 12 bases in between.

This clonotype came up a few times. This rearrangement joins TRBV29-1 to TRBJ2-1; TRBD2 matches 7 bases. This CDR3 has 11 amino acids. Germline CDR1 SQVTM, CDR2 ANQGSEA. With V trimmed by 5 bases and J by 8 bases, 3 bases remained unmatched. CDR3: CSVSTSDEQFF. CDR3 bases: TGCAGCGTTAGTACTAGCGATGAGCAGTTCTTC.

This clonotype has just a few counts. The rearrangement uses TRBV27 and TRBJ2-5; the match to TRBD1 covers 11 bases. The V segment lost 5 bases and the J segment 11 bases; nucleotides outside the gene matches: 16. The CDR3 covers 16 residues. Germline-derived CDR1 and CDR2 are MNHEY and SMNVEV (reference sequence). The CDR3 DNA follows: TGTGCCAGCAGTCCGATCGGTGGGACAGGGGGTTGGGAGCAGTACTTC. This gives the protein CASSPIGGTGGWEQYF.

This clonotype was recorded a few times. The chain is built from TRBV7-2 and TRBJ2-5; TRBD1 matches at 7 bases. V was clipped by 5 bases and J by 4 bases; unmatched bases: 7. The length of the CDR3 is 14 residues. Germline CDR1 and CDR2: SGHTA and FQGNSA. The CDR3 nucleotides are TGTGCCAGCAGCCAGCGGACAGGTGGAGAGACCCAGTACTTC. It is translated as CASSQRTGGETQYF.

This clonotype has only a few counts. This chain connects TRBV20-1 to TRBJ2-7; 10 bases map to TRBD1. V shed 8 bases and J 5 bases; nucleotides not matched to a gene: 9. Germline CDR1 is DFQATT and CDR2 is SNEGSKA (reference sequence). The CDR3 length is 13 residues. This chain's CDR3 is CSFWGDRGDEQYF. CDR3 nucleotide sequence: TGCAGTTTCTGGGGGGACAGGGGAGACGAGCAGTACTTC.

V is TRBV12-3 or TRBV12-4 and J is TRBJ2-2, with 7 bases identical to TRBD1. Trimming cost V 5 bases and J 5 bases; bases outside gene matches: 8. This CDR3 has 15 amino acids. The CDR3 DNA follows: TGTGCCAGCAGTCACTCGGGACAGTCTACCGGGGAGCTGTTTTTT. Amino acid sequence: CASSHSGQSTGELFF.

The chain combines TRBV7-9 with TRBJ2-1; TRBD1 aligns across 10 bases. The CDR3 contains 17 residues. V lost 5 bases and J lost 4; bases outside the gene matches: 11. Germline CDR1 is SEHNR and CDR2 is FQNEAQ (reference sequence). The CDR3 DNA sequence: TGTGCCAGCAGCCTTAAACCGGGACAGGGGATTTACAATGAGCAGTTCTTC. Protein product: CASSLKPGQGIYNEQFF.

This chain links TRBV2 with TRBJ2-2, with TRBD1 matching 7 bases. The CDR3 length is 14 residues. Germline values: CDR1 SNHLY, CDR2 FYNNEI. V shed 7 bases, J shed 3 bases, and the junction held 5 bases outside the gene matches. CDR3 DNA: TGTGCCAGCACGGGACAGTCCTACACCGGGGAGCTGTTTTTT. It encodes CASTGQSYTGELFF.

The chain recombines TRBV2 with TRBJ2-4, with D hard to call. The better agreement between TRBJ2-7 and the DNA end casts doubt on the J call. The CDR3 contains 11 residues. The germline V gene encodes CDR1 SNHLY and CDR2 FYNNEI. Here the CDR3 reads CASNGIYEQYF. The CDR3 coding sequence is TGTGCCAGCAATGGAATCTACGAGCAGTACTTC.

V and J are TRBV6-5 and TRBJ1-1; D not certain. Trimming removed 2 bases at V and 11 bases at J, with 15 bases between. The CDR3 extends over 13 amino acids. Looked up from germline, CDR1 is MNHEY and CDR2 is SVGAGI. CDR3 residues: CASSYGLDDGAFF. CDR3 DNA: TGTGCCAGCAGTTACGGACTGGACGATGGGGCTTTCTTT.

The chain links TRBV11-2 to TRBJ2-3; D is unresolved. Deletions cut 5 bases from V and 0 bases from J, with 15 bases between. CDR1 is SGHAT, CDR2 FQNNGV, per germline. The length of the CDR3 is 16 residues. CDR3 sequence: CASSLPRASSTDTQYF. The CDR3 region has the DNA TGTGCCAGCAGCCTACCTAGGGCTTCTAGCACAGATACGCAGTATTTT.

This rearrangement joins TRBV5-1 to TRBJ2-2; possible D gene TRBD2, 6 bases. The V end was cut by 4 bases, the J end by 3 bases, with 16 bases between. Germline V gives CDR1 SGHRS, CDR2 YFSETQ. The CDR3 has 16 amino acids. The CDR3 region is CASSLSSWGDTGELFF. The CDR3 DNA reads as TGCGCCAGCAGCCTAAGTAGCTGGGGGGACACCGGGGAGCTGTTTTTT.

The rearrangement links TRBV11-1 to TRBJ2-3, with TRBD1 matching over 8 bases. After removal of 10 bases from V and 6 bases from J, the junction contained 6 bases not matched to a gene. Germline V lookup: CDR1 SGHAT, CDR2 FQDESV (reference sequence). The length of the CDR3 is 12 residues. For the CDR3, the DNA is TGTGCCACGAGGACAGGGCGGGATACGCAGTATTTT. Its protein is CATRTGRDTQYF.

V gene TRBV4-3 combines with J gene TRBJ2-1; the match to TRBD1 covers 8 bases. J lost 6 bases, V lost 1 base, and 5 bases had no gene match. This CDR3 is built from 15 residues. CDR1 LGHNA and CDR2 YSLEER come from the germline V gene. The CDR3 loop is CASSQGLGQGNEQFF. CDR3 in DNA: TGCGCCAGCAGCCAAGGGTTAGGACAGGGCAATGAGCAGTTCTTC.